This entry lists 7 T cell receptor beta chains sequenced from one sample in a study of T-cell memory formation after mild COVID-19. TCRdb redid the calling of the 5' RACE reads with MiXCR, one entry per CDR3 protein. The sample contains roughly 250,000 distinct CDR3 sequences, about a sixth of which appear only once. The specimen was PBMCs or a T cell subset sorted from them (not recorded which). All receptors derive from a man in his late teens or twenties who had mild COVID-19 (a few samples of this study predate the infection). Cell type and time point are not known.

This clonotype was recorded a few times. The gene calls are TRBV29-1 and TRBJ2-5, with 7 bases identical to TRBD1. The CDR3 runs 14 residues. V was pared by 4 bases and J by 5 bases, with 10 bases of the junction left unmatched. In germline, CDR1 is SQVTM, CDR2 ANQGSEA. CDR3 sequence reads: CSVVIQGLGETQYF. As DNA, the CDR3 is TGCAGCGTTGTTATACAGGGGTTGGGTGAGACCCAGTACTTC.

The chain has TRBV28 and TRBJ2-1; 8 positions agree with TRBD1. CDR1 is MDHEN and CDR2 is SYDVKM in the germline V gene. CDR3 size: 18 residues. V lost 9 bases and J lost 5; bases outside the gene matches: 21. The CDR3 here is CASEAGGSLYRSDNEQFF. The DNA of the CDR3 is TGTGCCAGTGAGGCAGGGGGCTCCTTATACAGGAGTGACAATGAGCAGTTCTTC. The complete variable domain, with remaining parts taken from reference TRBV28 and TRBJ2-1, reads DVKVTQSSRYLVKRTGEKVFLECVQDMDHENMFWYRQDPGLGLRLIYFSYDVKMKEKGDIPEGYSVSREKKERFSLILESASTNQTSMYLCASEAGGSLYRSDNEQFFGPGTRLTVL.

This clonotype came up a few times. The chain couples TRBV7-9 to TRBJ2-5; the D gene is possibly TRBD1 (6 bases). Germline V gene sequence: CDR1 SEHNR, CDR2 FQNEAQ (reference sequence). This CDR3 comprises 14 residues. The V end was cut by 3 bases, the J end by 1 base, with 9 bases between. The DNA of the CDR3 is TGTGCCAGCAGCTTCAGACAGGTCCAAGAGACCCAGTACTTC. Translated: CASSFRQVQETQYF.

This clonotype showed up many times. This chain joins TRBV28 and TRBJ1-1, with TRBD1 as a possible D gene (5 bases). Germline V gene lookup returns CDR1 MDHEN and CDR2 SYDVKM. The CDR3 is 17 amino acids. V was clipped by 1 base and J by 4 bases, with 19 bases between them. Here the CDR3 DNA reads TGTGCCAGCAGTTTATCGGGGTTGGTGGGAAGGGGCACTGAAGCTTTCTTT. It is translated as CASSLSGLVGRGTEAFF.

The table lists this clonotype with a few counts. The chain links TRBV6-1 to TRBJ1-5; D uncertain. This CDR3 is built from 14 residues. Trimming pared 3 bases from V and 4 bases from J, leaving 10 bases between. CDR1 MNHNS and CDR2 SASEGT come from the germline V gene. CDR3 region: CASSEQQQNQPQHF. The CDR3 DNA follows: TGTGCCAGCAGTGAGCAACAACAGAATCAGCCCCAGCATTTT.

The chain carries TRBV19 and TRBJ1-5, with 12 bases matching TRBD1. Germline assignment: CDR1 LNHDA and CDR2 SQIVND (reference sequence). The CDR3 contains 14 residues. Trimming took 4 bases from V and 7 from J; bases not matched to a gene: 2. The CDR3 region is CASSTGTGGQPQHF. The CDR3 bases are TGTGCCAGTAGTACTGGGACAGGGGGCCAGCCCCAGCATTTT.

This clonotype has just a few counts. The V and J genes are TRBV7-9 and TRBJ1-6; no clear D. Germline values: CDR1 SEHNR, CDR2 FQNEAQ (reference sequence). There are 13 residues in the CDR3. The germline V and J ends were trimmed by 0 bases and 10 bases, with 7 bases remaining between them. As DNA, the CDR3 is TGTGCCAGCAGCTTAGCGGGGAACTCACCCCTCCACTTT. The encoded protein is CASSLAGNSPLHF. The full variable domain, its missing parts supplied by reference TRBV7-9 and TRBJ1-6, is DTGVSQNPRHKITKRGQNVTFRCDPISEHNRLYWYRQTLGQGPEFLTYFQNEAQLEKSRLLSDRFSAERPKGSFSTLEIQRTEQGDSAMYLCASSLAGNSPLHFGNGTRLTVT.